Following are 10 T cell receptor beta chains from one sample sequenced in a study of T cell responses to AZD1222 COVID-19 vaccine. Only in-frame clones appear in the TCRdb table, and some are missing; sequencing was by immunoSEQ multiplex PCR. The data contain approximately 71,000 clones, roughly 90% of them singletons. The source was peripheral blood, collected on day 0 of AZD1222 vaccination. Receptors were obtained from an adult in good health.

The sample holds a few counts of this clone. The CDR3, as DNA: TGCGCCAGCAGCTTGGGCGTGGGGTATAGGGAGCCCCAGCATTTT. It is translated as CASSLGVGYREPQHF. This rearrangement joins TRBV5-1 to TRBJ1-5; no reliable D call. Trimming removed 0 bases from V and 8 bases from J, with 15 bases in between. Germline CDR1 reads SGHRS; CDR2 reads YFSETQ. The CDR3 consists of 15 residues.

The chain combines TRBV19 with TRBJ2-7; 8 positions match TRBD2. The germline gives CDR1 LNHDA, CDR2 SQIVND (reference sequence). V was clipped by 2 bases and J by 6 bases; unmatched bases: 9. The CDR3 loop spans 15 amino acids. The DNA of the CDR3 is TGTGCCAGTAGTATAAGTAGAGCGGGAGCGAGCGAGCAGTACTTC. The encoded protein is CASSISRAGASEQYF.

The chain links TRBV28 to TRBJ2-5; D remains ambiguous. CDR3 size: 13 residues. Germline V gene lookup returns CDR1 MDHEN and CDR2 SYDVKM. The V end lost 4 bases, the J end lost 6 bases, and 12 bases lay between the germline ends. In DNA, the CDR3 is TGTGCCAGCAGTTCACTGTCAAGGCAGACCCAGTACTTC. Translation gives CASSSLSRQTQYF.

This chain links TRBV28 with TRBJ1-2; D is unclear. This CDR3 region has 13 residues. CDR1 is MDHEN, CDR2 SYDVKM, per germline. Deletions cut 8 bases from V and 0 bases from J, with 10 bases between. The CDR3 region is CASYKRANYGYTF. The CDR3 coding sequence is TGTGCCAGCTATAAGAGGGCTAACTATGGCTACACCTTC.

This chain links TRBV2 with TRBJ2-2, with 9 bases that match TRBD2. CDR1 and CDR2 from the germline V gene are SNHLY and FYNNEI. CDR3 size: 17 residues. Germline trimming cut 4 bases from V and 2 bases from J; bases unmatched to any gene: 8. The CDR3 DNA sequence: TGTGCCAGCAGTGCGGGTGGACTAGCGACAAACACCGGGGAGCTGTTTTTT. Protein: CASSAGGLATNTGELFF. The full variable domain, rest sourced from reference TRBV2 and TRBJ2-2, is EPEVTQTPSHQVTQMGQEVILRCVPISNHLYFYWYRQILGQKVEFLVSFYNNEISEKSEIFDDQFSVERPDGSNFTLKIRSTKLEDSAMYFCASSAGGLATNTGELFFGEGSRLTVL.

This clone was seen a single time. The J gene is TRBJ1-6, the V gene TRBV18; D gene ambiguous. Germline V gene sequence: CDR1 KGHSH, CDR2 LQKENI. V was pared by 1 base and J by 8 bases, with 9 bases between. This CDR3 has 14 residues. The DNA of the CDR3 is TGTGCCAGCTCACCACAGGGAATTGATTCACCCCTCCACTTT. It translates to CASSPQGIDSPLHF.

J is TRBJ2-7 and V is TRBV19; 7 bases align to TRBD2. The CDR3 covers 18 residues. The germline V gene has CDR1 LNHDA and CDR2 SQIVND (reference sequence). With V trimmed by 4 bases and J by 4 bases, 19 bases remained unmatched. CDR3 loop: CASSRQSVSRAGDYEQYF. Here the CDR3 DNA reads TGTGCCAGTAGTAGACAATCGGTTTCTCGGGCGGGAGATTACGAGCAGTACTTC.

The J gene is TRBJ2-3, the V gene TRBV6-2 or TRBV6-3; D is unresolved. The CDR3 length is 16 residues. CDR1 is MNHEY, CDR2 SVGEGT, per germline. Trimming pared 4 bases from V and 0 bases from J, leaving 14 bases between. Here the CDR3 reads CASSWYGVHSTDTQYF. Here the CDR3 DNA reads TGTGCCAGCAGTTGGTATGGGGTCCATAGCACAGATACGCAGTATTTT.

The table lists this clone with a few counts. CDR3 nucleotide sequence: TGTGCCAGCAGCCCACAGGGACTAGCGAACTACGAGCAGTACTTC. Translated: CASSPQGLANYEQYF. The chain has TRBV7-9 and TRBJ2-7; TRBD2 matches at 10 bases. The V segment lost 5 bases and the J segment 3 bases; nucleotides outside the gene matches: 7. Germline V gene sequence: CDR1 SEHNR, CDR2 FQNEAQ (reference sequence). This CDR3 comprises 15 residues. The whole variable domain, filled in from reference TRBV7-9 and TRBJ2-7, reads DTGVSQNPRHKITKRGQNVTFRCDPISEHNRLYWYRQTLGQGPEFLTYFQNEAQLEKSRLLSDRFSAERPKGSFSTLEIQRTEQGDSAMYLCASSPQGLANYEQYFGPGTRLTVT.

The gene calls are TRBV6-1 and TRBJ2-7; the match to TRBD2 covers 10 bases. CDR1 MNHNS and CDR2 SASEGT come from the germline V gene. After removal of 0 bases from V and 3 bases from J, the junction contained 8 bases not matched to a gene. The CDR3 length is 17 residues. The CDR3 here is CASSEALRLAGVYEQYF. The CDR3, as DNA: TGTGCCAGCAGTGAAGCGCTTCGTCTAGCGGGAGTCTACGAGCAGTACTTC.